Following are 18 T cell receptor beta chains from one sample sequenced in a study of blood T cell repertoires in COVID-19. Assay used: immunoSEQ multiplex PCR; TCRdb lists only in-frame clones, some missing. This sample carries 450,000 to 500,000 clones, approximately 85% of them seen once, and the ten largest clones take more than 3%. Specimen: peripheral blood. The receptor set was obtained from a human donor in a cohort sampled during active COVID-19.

The CDR3 DNA reads TGTGCCAGCAGCTTAAACAGGGGAGTTGAAAAACTGTTTTTT. Its translation: CASSLNRGVEKLFF. The V gene is TRBV7-9, the J gene TRBJ1-4; 7 nucleotides line up with TRBD1. The trim removed 2 bases at V and 7 bases at J, leaving 4 bases unmatched. This CDR3 spans 14 amino acids. Germline values: CDR1 SEHNR, CDR2 FQNEAQ (reference sequence).

The CDR3 DNA reads TGTGCCAGTAGTGTAACGGGACAGGGGAACTATGGCTACACCTTC. Translation: CASSVTGQGNYGYTF. The chain is built from TRBV19 and TRBJ1-2; 10 nucleotides agree with TRBD1. Trimming removed 5 bases from V and 2 bases from J; junction bases left unmatched: 5. The CDR3 totals 15 residues. Germline V gives CDR1 LNHDA, CDR2 SQIVND (reference sequence). The whole variable domain, remainder taken from reference TRBV19 and TRBJ1-2, is DGGITQSPKYLFRKEGQNVTLSCEQNLNHDAMYWYRQDPGQGLRLIYYSQIVNDFQKGDIAEGYSVSREKKESFPLTVTSAQKNPTAFYLCASSVTGQGNYGYTFGSGTRLTVV.

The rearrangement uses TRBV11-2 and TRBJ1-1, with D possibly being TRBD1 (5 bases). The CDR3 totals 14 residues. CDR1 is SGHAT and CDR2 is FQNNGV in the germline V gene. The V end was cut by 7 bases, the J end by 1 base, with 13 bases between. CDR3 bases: TGTGCCAGCATCTTGGGCAGGGAGAACACTGAAGCTTTCTTT. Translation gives CASILGRENTEAFF.

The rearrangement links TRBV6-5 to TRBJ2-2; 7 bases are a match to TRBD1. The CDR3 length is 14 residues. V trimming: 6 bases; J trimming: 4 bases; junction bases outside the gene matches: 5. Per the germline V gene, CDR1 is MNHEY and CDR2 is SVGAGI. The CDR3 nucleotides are TGTGCCAGCAGCCACGACAGGGCCACCGGGGAGCTGTTTTTT. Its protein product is CASSHDRATGELFF.

CDR3 nucleotide sequence: TGTGCCAGCAGCGATAGGGGTGCAACTAATGAAAAACTGTTTTTT. This gives the protein CASSDRGATNEKLFF. J is TRBJ1-4 and V is TRBV5-4, with D tentatively TRBD1 (5 bases). Germline CDR1 SGHNT, CDR2 YYREEE (reference sequence). Between the trimmed V and J ends, which lost 4 bases and 0 bases, there was a span of 10 bases. The CDR3 spans 15 residues.

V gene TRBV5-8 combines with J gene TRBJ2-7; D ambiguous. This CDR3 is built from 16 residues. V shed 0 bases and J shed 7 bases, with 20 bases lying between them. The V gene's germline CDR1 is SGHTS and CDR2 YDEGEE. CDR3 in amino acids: CASSLVGSPGLYEQYF. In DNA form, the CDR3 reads TGTGCCAGCAGCTTGGTGGGCAGTCCTGGGCTGTATGAGCAGTACTTC.

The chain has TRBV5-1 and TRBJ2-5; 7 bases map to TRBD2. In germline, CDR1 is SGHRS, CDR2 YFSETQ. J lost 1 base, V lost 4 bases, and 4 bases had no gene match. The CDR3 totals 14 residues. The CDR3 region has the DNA TGCGCCAGCAGCGTGGGACTAAGCCAAGAGACCCAGTACTTC. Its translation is CASSVGLSQETQYF.

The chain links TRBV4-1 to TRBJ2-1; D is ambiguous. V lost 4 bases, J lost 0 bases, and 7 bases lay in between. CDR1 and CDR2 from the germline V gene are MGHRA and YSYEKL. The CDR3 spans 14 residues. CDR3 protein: CASSLLSSYNEQFF. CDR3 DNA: TGCGCCAGCAGCCTCTTGAGCTCCTACAATGAGCAGTTCTTC.

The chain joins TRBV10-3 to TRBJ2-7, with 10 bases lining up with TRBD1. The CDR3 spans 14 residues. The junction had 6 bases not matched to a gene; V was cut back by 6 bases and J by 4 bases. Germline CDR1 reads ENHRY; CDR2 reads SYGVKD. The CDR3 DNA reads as TGTGCCATCAGGGGGACAGGGGAGTTTTACGAGCAGTACTTC. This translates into CAIRGTGEFYEQYF.

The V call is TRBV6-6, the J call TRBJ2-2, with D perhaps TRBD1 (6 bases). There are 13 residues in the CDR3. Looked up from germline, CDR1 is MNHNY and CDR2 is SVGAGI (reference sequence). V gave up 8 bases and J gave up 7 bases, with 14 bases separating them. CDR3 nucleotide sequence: TGTGCCAGCGAGGGACAACGAGACGGGGAGCTGTTTTTT. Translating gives CASEGQRDGELFF.

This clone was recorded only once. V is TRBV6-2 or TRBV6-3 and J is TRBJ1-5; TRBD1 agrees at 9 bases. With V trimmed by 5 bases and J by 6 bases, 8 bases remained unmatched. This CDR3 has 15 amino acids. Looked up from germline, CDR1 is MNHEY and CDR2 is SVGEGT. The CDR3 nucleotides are TGTGCCAGCAGTAAATTAACAGGGGGCGGTCAGCCCCAGCATTTT. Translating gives CASSKLTGGGQPQHF.

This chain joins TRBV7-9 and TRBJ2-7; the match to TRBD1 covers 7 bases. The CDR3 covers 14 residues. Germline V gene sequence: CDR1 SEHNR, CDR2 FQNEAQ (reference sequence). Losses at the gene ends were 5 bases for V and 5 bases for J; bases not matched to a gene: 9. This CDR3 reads CASSLTGQVDEQYF. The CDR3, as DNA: TGTGCCAGCAGCCTCACCGGACAGGTGGACGAGCAGTACTTC.

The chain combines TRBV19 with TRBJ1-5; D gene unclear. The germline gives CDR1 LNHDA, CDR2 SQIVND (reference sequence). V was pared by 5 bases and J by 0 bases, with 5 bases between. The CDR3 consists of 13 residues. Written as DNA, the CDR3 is TGTGCCAGTAGTCCATTTAGCAATCAGCCCCAGCATTTT. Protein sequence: CASSPFSNQPQHF.

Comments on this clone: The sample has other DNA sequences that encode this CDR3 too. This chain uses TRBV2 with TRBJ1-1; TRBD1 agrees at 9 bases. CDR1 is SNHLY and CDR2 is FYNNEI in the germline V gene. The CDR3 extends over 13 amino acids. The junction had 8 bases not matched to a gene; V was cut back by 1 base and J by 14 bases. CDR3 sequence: CASSEVQGAGAFF. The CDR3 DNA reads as TGTGCCAGCAGTGAAGTACAGGGGGCCGGCGCCTTCTTT.

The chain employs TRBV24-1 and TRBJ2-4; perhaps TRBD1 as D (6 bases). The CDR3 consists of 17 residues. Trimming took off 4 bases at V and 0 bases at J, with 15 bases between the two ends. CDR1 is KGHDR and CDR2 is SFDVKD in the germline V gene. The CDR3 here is CATSEPGVGIAKNIQYF. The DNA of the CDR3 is TGTGCCACCAGTGAACCAGGGGTGGGCATAGCCAAAAACATTCAGTACTTC.

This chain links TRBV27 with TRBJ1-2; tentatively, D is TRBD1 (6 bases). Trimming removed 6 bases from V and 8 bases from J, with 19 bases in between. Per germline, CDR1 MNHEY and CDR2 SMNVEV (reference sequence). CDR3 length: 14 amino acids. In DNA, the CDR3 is TGTGCCAGCAGCAATAGAGTACAGGGTGAGGGCTACACCTTC. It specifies CASSNRVQGEGYTF.

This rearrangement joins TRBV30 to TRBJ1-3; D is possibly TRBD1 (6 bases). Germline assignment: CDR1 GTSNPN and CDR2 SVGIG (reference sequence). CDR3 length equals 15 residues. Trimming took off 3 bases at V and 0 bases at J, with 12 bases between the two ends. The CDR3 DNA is TGTGCCTGGAGCTCAGGGGTTAGCTCTGGAAACACCATATATTTT. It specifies CAWSSGVSSGNTIYF.

As DNA, the CDR3 is TGTGCCAGCAGTTCCCAACAGGCGAACACCGGGGAGCTGTTTTTT. Protein product: CASSSQQANTGELFF. This chain links TRBV28 with TRBJ2-2, with D tentatively TRBD1 (5 bases). The CDR3 consists of 15 residues. The ends were cut back, 4 bases at V and 0 bases at J, with 9 bases in the middle. Germline V gene sequence: CDR1 MDHEN, CDR2 SYDVKM.